The clone carrying this T cell receptor beta chain was found a few times. Its antigen is unidentified. The CDR3 spans 15 residues. The junction had 5 bases not matched to a gene; V was cut back by 4 bases and J by 5 bases. The germline gives CDR1 ENHRY, CDR2 SYGVKD. These data come from a study of cytomegalovirus exposure and HLA in healthy donors. General study results and limits: Being productive about 87% or about 30% of the time was typical of most TCR beta V segments in an earlier analysis. Overall, some 160 TCR beta chains were annotated as cytomegalovirus-associated.

Each donor's status was that of a healthy bone marrow donor. Primers for the PCR totalled 60 Vbeta and 13 Jbeta. Some clones are missing from TCRdb's copy, which holds only in-frame ones; the method was immunoSEQ multiplex PCR. The sample lists around 40,000 clones; 70% to 80% were seen once. Sequenced sample: PBMCs. The rearrangement joins TRBV10-3 to TRBJ2-3, with TRBD2 matching over 11 bases. The clonotype comes from a woman younger than 45 in good health and CMV-seronegative. The CDR3 DNA reads TGTGCCATCAGTGTCTTAGCGGGGGGGTTAGATACGCAGTATTTT. Translation: CAISVLAGGLDTQYF.